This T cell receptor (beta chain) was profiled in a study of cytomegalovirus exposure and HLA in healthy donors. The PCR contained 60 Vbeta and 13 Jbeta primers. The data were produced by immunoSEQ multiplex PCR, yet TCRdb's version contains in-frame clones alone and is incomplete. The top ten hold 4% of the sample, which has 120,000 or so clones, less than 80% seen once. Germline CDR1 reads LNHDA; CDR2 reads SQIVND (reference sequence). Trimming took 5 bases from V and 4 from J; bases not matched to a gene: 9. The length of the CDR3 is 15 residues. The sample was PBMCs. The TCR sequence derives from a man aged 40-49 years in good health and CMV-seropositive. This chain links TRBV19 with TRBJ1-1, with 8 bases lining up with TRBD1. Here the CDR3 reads CASSPLTGVGTEAFF. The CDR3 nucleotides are TGTGCCAGTAGTCCCCTGACAGGGGTGGGCACTGAAGCTTTCTTT.